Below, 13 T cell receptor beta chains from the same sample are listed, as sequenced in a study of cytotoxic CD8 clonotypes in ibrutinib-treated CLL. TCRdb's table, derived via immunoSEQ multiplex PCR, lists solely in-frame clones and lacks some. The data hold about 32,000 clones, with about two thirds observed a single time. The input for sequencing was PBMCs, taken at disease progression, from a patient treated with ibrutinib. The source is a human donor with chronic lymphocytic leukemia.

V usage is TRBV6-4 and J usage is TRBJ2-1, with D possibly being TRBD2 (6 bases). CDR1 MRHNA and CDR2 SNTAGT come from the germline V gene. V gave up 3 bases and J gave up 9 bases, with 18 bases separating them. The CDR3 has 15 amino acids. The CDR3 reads CASSESGPRRAEQFF. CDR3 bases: TGTGCCAGCAGTGAATCGGGCCCCAGGAGGGCTGAGCAGTTCTTC.

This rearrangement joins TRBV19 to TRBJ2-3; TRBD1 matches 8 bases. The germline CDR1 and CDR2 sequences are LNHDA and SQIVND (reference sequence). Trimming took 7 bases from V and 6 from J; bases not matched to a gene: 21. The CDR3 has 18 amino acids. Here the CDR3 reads CASTSIGQGWGNTDTQYF. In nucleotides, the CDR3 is TGTGCCAGTACCTCAATCGGACAGGGATGGGGGAACACCGATACGCAGTATTTT.

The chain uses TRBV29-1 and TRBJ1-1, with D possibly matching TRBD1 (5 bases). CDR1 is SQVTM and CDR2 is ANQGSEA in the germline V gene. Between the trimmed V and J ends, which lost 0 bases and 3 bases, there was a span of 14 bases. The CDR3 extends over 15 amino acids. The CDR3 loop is CSVEDWNRGDTEAFF. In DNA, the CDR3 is TGCAGCGTTGAAGATTGGAATCGGGGGGACACTGAAGCTTTCTTT. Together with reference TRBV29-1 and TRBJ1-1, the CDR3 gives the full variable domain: SAVISQKPSRDICQRGTSLTIQCQVDSQVTMMFWYRQQPGQSLTLIATANQGSEATYESGFVIDKFPISRPNLTFSTLTVSNMSPEDSSIYLCSVEDWNRGDTEAFFGQGTRLTVV.

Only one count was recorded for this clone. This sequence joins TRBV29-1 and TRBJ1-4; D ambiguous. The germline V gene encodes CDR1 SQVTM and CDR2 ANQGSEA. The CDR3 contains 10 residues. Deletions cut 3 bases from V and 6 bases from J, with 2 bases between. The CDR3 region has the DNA TGCAGCGTTGAGGATGAAAAACTGTTTTTT. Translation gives CSVEDEKLFF.

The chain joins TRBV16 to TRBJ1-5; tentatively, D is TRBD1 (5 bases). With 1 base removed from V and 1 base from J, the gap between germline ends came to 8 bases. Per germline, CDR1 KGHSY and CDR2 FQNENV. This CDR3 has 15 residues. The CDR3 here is CASSQLGGSNQPQHF. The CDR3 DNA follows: TGTGCCAGCAGCCAATTGGGGGGAAGCAATCAGCCCCAGCATTTT.

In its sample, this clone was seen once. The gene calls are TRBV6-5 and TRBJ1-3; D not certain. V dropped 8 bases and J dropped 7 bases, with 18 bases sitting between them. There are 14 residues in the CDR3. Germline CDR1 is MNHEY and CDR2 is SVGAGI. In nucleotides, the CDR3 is TGTGCCAGCCAATCTACTATCCAAAGCAACACCATATATTTT. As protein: CASQSTIQSNTIYF.

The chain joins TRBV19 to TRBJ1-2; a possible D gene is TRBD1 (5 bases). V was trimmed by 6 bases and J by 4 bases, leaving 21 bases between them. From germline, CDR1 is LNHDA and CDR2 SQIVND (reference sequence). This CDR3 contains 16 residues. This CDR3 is CASSPKIPAGLYGYTF. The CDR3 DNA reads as TGTGCCAGTAGCCCCAAAATTCCGGCGGGACTCTATGGCTACACCTTC.

The CDR3 spells CASSEMANYGYTF. The CDR3 DNA reads as TGCGCCAGCAGTGAGATGGCGAACTATGGCTACACCTTC. The chain couples TRBV10-2 to TRBJ1-2; D call uncertain. Germline V CDR1 and CDR2: WSHSY, SAAADI. This CDR3 region has 13 residues. V was shortened by 2 bases and J by 2 bases, with 6 bases between the two germline ends.

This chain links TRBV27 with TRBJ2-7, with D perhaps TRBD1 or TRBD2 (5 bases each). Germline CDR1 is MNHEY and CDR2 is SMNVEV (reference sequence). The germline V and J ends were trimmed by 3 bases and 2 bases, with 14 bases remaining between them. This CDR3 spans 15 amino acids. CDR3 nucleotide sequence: TGTGCCAGCAGTTTTGGCCGGGACCGAGCCTACGAGCAGTACTTC. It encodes CASSFGRDRAYEQYF.

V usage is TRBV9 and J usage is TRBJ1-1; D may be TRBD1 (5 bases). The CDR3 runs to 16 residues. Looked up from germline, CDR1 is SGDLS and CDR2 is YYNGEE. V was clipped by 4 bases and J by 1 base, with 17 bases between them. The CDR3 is CASSLQPGPPNTEAFF. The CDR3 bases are TGTGCCAGCAGCCTCCAACCGGGACCGCCGAACACTGAAGCTTTCTTT.

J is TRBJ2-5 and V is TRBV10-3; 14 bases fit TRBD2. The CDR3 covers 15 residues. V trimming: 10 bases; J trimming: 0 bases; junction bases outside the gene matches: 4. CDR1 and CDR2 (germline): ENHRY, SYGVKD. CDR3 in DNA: TGTGCCACCGGACTAGCGGGGGGCCACCAAGAGACCCAGTACTTC. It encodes CATGLAGGHQETQYF.

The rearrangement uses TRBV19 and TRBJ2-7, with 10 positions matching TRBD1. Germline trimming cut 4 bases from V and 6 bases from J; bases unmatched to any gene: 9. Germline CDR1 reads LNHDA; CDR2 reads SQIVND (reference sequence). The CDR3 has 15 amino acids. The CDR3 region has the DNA TGTGCCAGTAGTACCAGCGGACAGGGGGTCGGCGAGCAGTACTTC. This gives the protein CASSTSGQGVGEQYF. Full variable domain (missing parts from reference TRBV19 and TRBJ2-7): DGGITQSPKYLFRKEGQNVTLSCEQNLNHDAMYWYRQDPGQGLRLIYYSQIVNDFQKGDIAEGYSVSREKKESFPLTVTSAQKNPTAFYLCASSTSGQGVGEQYFGPGTRLTVT.

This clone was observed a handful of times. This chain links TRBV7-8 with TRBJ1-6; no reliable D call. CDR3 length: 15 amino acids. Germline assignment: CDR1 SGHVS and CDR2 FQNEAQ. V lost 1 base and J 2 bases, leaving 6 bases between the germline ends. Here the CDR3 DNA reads TGTGCCAGCAGCTTAGGTCAGGCCTATAATTCACCCCTCCACTTT. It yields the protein CASSLGQAYNSPLHF.